The clone carrying this TCR beta chain was seen a few times. Its antigen is not known. The record originates from a study of T cell repertoires in cytomegalovirus infection. Looking at the study overall: The authors used CMV epitopes that were HLA-C-restricted (recently identified) and HLA-B-restricted (well studied). General study points: The cumulative frequency of public TCR beta families identified carriers of CMV plus the relevant HLA. HLA-C-restricted TCR beta clonotypes specific for CMV led the ex vivo response.

CDR1 and CDR2 from the germline V gene are MGHRA and YSYEKL. The CDR3 covers 14 residues. Trimming pared 3 bases from V and 0 bases from J, leaving 8 bases between. TCRdb reprocessed the reads with MiXCR, giving one entry per CDR3 protein. In the table there are 900,000 to 950,000 distinct CDR3 sequences, 30% to 40% of which are singletons. The TCR originated in a human donor in good health (CMV status not recorded). Some clones in this sample may be carry-over from other donors' samples. The specimen comprised cultured CD8+ T cells from PBMCs, sampled from culture after CMV antigen stimulation. This chain uses TRBV4-1 with TRBJ1-1; no clear D gene. In nucleotides, the CDR3 is TGCGCCAGCAGCCAGGACGACATGAACACTGAAGCTTTCTTT. Its protein is CASSQDDMNTEAFF.